What follows describes a single T cell receptor (beta chain). The entry originates in a study of blood T cell repertoires in COVID-19. Here immunoSEQ multiplex PCR was the method, and the copy in TCRdb shows in-frame clones only, minus some. The sample holds some 160,000 clones, roughly 90% seen once. This CDR3 has 14 residues. V shed 5 bases and J 1 base; nucleotides not matched to a gene: 5. From germline, CDR1 is SGHNT and CDR2 YYREEE (reference sequence). This receptor was taken from a man aged 60 to 75 with acute or convalescent COVID-19. The sample comprised peripheral blood. The chain uses TRBV5-4 and TRBJ1-1; TRBD1 matches 7 bases. CDR3 sequence: CASSTGTANTEAFF. The CDR3, as DNA: TGTGCCAGCAGTACCGGGACAGCGAACACTGAAGCTTTCTTT.